One and the same sample provided the 7 T cell receptor beta chains below, sequenced in a study of beta chain features in type 1 diabetes. Expressed TCRB transcripts were sequenced because the isolated RNA had all been reverse transcribed beforehand. TCRdb's table, derived via immunoSEQ multiplex PCR, lists solely in-frame clones and lacks some. The sample lists just over 600,000 clones, roughly a sixth seen once, with about 0.093% in the top ten. Sequencing was performed on naive CD4+ T cells from blood. The receptors derive from a man between 18 and 35 years old in good health.

V gene TRBV7-3 combines with J gene TRBJ2-1, with TRBD2 matching 8 bases. Trimming cost V 10 bases and J 9 bases; bases outside gene matches: 14. The CDR3 spans 14 residues. Germline CDR1 and CDR2: SGHTA and FQGTGA. The CDR3 sequence is CATRRAGATGEQFF. The CDR3 DNA reads as TGTGCCACCCGACGAGCGGGGGCCACGGGTGAGCAGTTCTTC.

The rearrangement links TRBV7-2 to TRBJ2-5; tentatively, D is TRBD2 (6 bases). In germline, CDR1 is SGHTA, CDR2 FQGNSA. CDR3 size: 16 residues. Trimming pared 2 bases from V and 2 bases from J, leaving 15 bases between. For the CDR3, the DNA is TGTGCCAGCAGCTTAACTCCGGGAGTCCTTCAAGAGACCCAGTACTTC. It specifies CASSLTPGVLQETQYF. Filled out from reference TRBV7-2 and TRBJ2-5, the complete variable domain reads GAGVSQSPSNKVTEKGKDVELRCDPISGHTALYWYRQSLGQGLEFLIYFQGNSAPDKSGLPSDRFSAERTGGSVSTLTIQRTQQEDSAVYLCASSLTPGVLQETQYFGPGTRLLVL.

This clone has more than one count but fewer than ten. The chain has TRBV5-4 and TRBJ1-2; D gene unclear. V was cut by 3 bases and J by 7 bases, with 16 bases left in between. The germline CDR1 and CDR2 sequences are SGHNT and YYREEE (reference sequence). The CDR3 sequence is 14 residues long. CDR3 coding DNA: TGTGCCAGCAGCTCCGCCCCCTTGGGCAGTGGCTACACCTTC. Translated: CASSSAPLGSGYTF.

The J gene is TRBJ2-3, the V gene TRBV5-1, with D unclear. V was shortened by 2 bases and J by 6 bases, with 16 bases between the two germline ends. This CDR3 contains 15 residues. The V gene's germline CDR1 is SGHRS and CDR2 YFSETQ. CDR3 sequence reads: CASSLVNGPRDTQYF. The CDR3, as DNA: TGCGCCAGCAGCTTAGTTAACGGCCCGAGGGATACGCAGTATTTT. Together with reference TRBV5-1 and TRBJ2-3, the CDR3 gives the full variable domain: KAGVTQTPRYLIKTRGQQVTLSCSPISGHRSVSWYQQTPGQGLQFLFEYFSETQRNKGNFPGRFSGRQFSNSRSEMNVSTLELGDSALYLCASSLVNGPRDTQYFGPGTRLTVL.

This clone was observed a handful of times. The chain links TRBV18 to TRBJ1-2; no clear D. Germline values: CDR1 KGHSH, CDR2 LQKENI. The V and J ends lost 2 bases and 5 bases respectively, with 18 bases between them. The CDR3 consists of 16 residues. The DNA for the CDR3 is TGTGCCAGCTCACCAATTAGAAGCGACCGAGGGTATGGCTACACCTTC. It yields the protein CASSPIRSDRGYGYTF.

This clone was recorded a few times. This chain links TRBV2 with TRBJ2-3; D unresolved. The CDR3 totals 12 residues. The germline CDR1 and CDR2 sequences are SNHLY and FYNNEI. V dropped 6 bases and J dropped 7 bases, with 11 bases sitting between them. The CDR3 DNA reads TGTGCCAGCAGGCCTCAGGATAATACGCAGTATTTT. Translated, it gives CASRPQDNTQYF.

The gene calls are TRBV7-3 and TRBJ2-1, with 8 bases matching TRBD2. The CDR3 runs 16 residues. Looked up from germline, CDR1 is SGHTA and CDR2 is FQGTGA. V shed 0 bases, J shed 2 bases, and the junction held 3 bases outside the gene matches. CDR3 in amino acids: CASSLTAGGPYNEQFF. DNA of the CDR3: TGTGCCAGCAGCTTAACTGCGGGGGGCCCCTACAATGAGCAGTTCTTC.